These 29 T cell receptor beta chains originate from one sample sequenced in a study of cytomegalovirus exposure and HLA in healthy donors listed by TCRdb under 2017. Library method: the immunoSEQ multiplex PCR assay. What TCRdb holds here is the immuneACCESS table cut down to in-frame rearrangements. Part of the clones is not present; checked against another copy, under half of the missing clones reflect an unresolved V gene, and the others are unexplained. In this sample the table shows some 69,000 clones, roughly 95% of which occur a single time. The ten largest clones add up to roughly 4.5% of the sample. Sequencing was performed on PBMCs. The receptor source for this set is a woman between 18 and 30 years old in good health and CMV-seropositive.

This chain links TRBV7-2 with TRBJ2-1; a possible D gene is TRBD2 (6 bases). The CDR3 is made up of 14 amino acids. Germline CDR1 and CDR2: SGHTA and FQGNSA. The V end lost 1 base, the J end lost 9 bases, and 13 bases lay between the germline ends. The CDR3 coding sequence is TGTGCCAGCAGCTTAGGTACGGGGGTTGGTGAGCAGTTCTTC. As protein: CASSLGTGVGEQFF.

The rearrangement links TRBV19 to TRBJ2-7, with D tentatively TRBD1 (7 bases). This CDR3 spans 14 amino acids. The V end was cut by 0 bases, the J end by 4 bases, with 10 bases between. CDR1 LNHDA and CDR2 SQIVND come from the germline V gene (reference sequence). The CDR3 protein is CASSIEEGQYEQYF. The CDR3 DNA sequence: TGTGCCAGTAGTATAGAGGAGGGACAGTACGAGCAGTACTTC.

This rearrangement joins TRBV30 to TRBJ2-7; the match to TRBD2 covers 7 bases. The germline CDR1 and CDR2 sequences are GTSNPN and SVGIG (reference sequence). V lost 3 bases to trimming and J lost 0 bases; unmatched junction nucleotides: 8. This CDR3 has 15 residues. This CDR3 reads CAWSGGRGNSYEQYF. The CDR3 coding sequence is TGTGCCTGGAGCGGGGGGAGGGGTAACTCCTACGAGCAGTACTTC. Filled out from reference TRBV30 and TRBJ2-7, the complete variable domain reads SQTIHQWPATLVQPVGSPLSLECTVEGTSNPNLYWYRQAAGRGLQLLFYSVGIGQISSEVPQNLSASRPQDRQFILSSKKLLLSDSGFYLCAWSGGRGNSYEQYFGPGTRLTVT.

This clone was seen once. This sequence joins TRBV27 and TRBJ2-5, with 13 bases that match TRBD2. The CDR3 sequence is 15 residues long. The ends lost 5 bases at V and 5 bases at J; junction bases unmatched: 5. Germline V gives CDR1 MNHEY, CDR2 SMNVEV (reference sequence). The CDR3: CASSGGLAGYETQYF. CDR3 coding DNA: TGTGCCAGCAGTGGGGGACTAGCGGGATATGAGACCCAGTACTTC.

This clone appeared once. The chain couples TRBV30 to TRBJ2-2, with 7 bases fitting TRBD2. Germline-derived CDR1 and CDR2 are GTSNPN and SVGIG (reference sequence). The V and J ends lost 0 bases and 3 bases, in that order; junction bases with no gene match: 10. The CDR3 spans 17 residues. CDR3 in amino acids: CAWSVGLVGGHTGELFF. The CDR3 DNA sequence: TGTGCCTGGAGTGTGGGGCTTGTGGGAGGGCACACCGGGGAGCTGTTTTTT. Looking up the rest from reference TRBV30 and TRBJ2-2 gives the full variable domain: SQTIHQWPATLVQPVGSPLSLECTVEGTSNPNLYWYRQAAGRGLQLLFYSVGIGQISSEVPQNLSASRPQDRQFILSSKKLLLSDSGFYLCAWSVGLVGGHTGELFFGEGSRLTVL.

The sample holds one count of this clone. The rearrangement uses TRBV19 and TRBJ2-7; TRBD2 aligns across 10 bases. J was trimmed by 2 bases and V by 3 bases; bases with no gene match: 10. Germline loops: CDR1 LNHDA, CDR2 SQIVND (reference sequence). The CDR3 totals 17 residues. The CDR3 protein is CASSIRASGSGAYEQYF. CDR3 coding DNA: TGTGCCAGTAGTATTCGCGCTAGCGGGAGTGGGGCCTACGAGCAGTACTTC. The variable domain in full, with the rest retrieved from reference TRBV19 and TRBJ2-7, is DGGITQSPKYLFRKEGQNVTLSCEQNLNHDAMYWYRQDPGQGLRLIYYSQIVNDFQKGDIAEGYSVSREKKESFPLTVTSAQKNPTAFYLCASSIRASGSGAYEQYFGPGTRLTVT.

The rearrangement links TRBV11-2 to TRBJ2-7; 8 nucleotides align to TRBD2. Per germline, CDR1 SGHAT and CDR2 FQNNGV. Unmatched junction bases numbered 16, after V lost 2 bases and J lost 10 bases. The CDR3 extends over 16 amino acids. The CDR3 loop is CASSLSGSAPPKSQYF. The CDR3 DNA sequence: TGTGCCAGCAGCTTAAGCGGGAGCGCACCACCTAAATCTCAGTACTTC.

The genes are TRBV5-1 and TRBJ2-3; 8 bases line up with TRBD1. Germline CDR1 SGHRS, CDR2 YFSETQ. CDR3 length equals 15 residues. The junction had 5 bases not matched to a gene; V was cut back by 4 bases and J by 1 base. The DNA for the CDR3 is TGCGCCAGCAGCACTCACAGGGGGGGCACAGATACGCAGTATTTT. Translation: CASSTHRGGTDTQYF. The variable domain in full, completed from reference TRBV5-1 and TRBJ2-3, reads KAGVTQTPRYLIKTRGQQVTLSCSPISGHRSVSWYQQTPGQGLQFLFEYFSETQRNKGNFPGRFSGRQFSNSRSEMNVSTLELGDSALYLCASSTHRGGTDTQYFGPGTRLTVL.

V and J are TRBV27 and TRBJ1-5; D remains unclear. In germline, CDR1 is MNHEY, CDR2 SMNVEV (reference sequence). V was trimmed by 5 bases and J by 1 base, leaving 9 bases between them. CDR3 length: 14 amino acids. CDR3 DNA sequence: TGTGCCAGCAGTCGCACTTGGAGCAATCAGCCCCAGCATTTT. This translates into CASSRTWSNQPQHF.

The chain is built from TRBV9 and TRBJ2-3; weak D call: TRBD2 (6 bases). Trimming cost V 2 bases and J 0 bases, with 7 bases left between them. The germline gives CDR1 SGDLS, CDR2 YYNGEE. CDR3 size: 14 residues. The CDR3: CASSVSGSTDTQYF. CDR3 in DNA: TGTGCCAGCAGCGTTAGCGGCAGCACAGATACGCAGTATTTT.

The chain joins TRBV10-3 to TRBJ2-3, with 15 nucleotides matching TRBD2. The CDR3 spans 17 residues. From germline, CDR1 is ENHRY and CDR2 SYGVKD. J was trimmed by 2 bases and V by 7 bases; bases with no gene match: 7. The CDR3 sequence: CAITGTSGRINTDTQYF. CDR3 coding DNA: TGTGCCATCACCGGGACTAGCGGGAGGATCAACACAGATACGCAGTATTTT.

This chain links TRBV7-3 with TRBJ2-5; 7 bases fit TRBD2. The germline gives CDR1 SGHTA, CDR2 FQGTGA. The CDR3 is made up of 15 amino acids. V trimming: 5 bases; J trimming: 5 bases; junction bases outside the gene matches: 11. CDR3 residues: CASSPMGGSGETQYF. CDR3 in DNA: TGTGCCAGCAGCCCCATGGGCGGGAGTGGGGAGACCCAGTACTTC.

This chain uses TRBV6-5 with TRBJ1-2; D perhaps matches TRBD1 (6 bases). V gave up 2 bases and J gave up 2 bases, with 9 bases separating them. The CDR3 spans 14 residues. Germline V gives CDR1 MNHEY, CDR2 SVGAGI. The CDR3 region has the DNA TGTGCCAGCAGTTACGGACAGCCCAACTATGGCTACACCTTC. Translation: CASSYGQPNYGYTF.

The V and J genes are TRBV13 and TRBJ2-5; 7 bases map to TRBD2. Germline V gives CDR1 PRHDT, CDR2 FYEKMQ (reference sequence). V lost 5 bases to trimming and J lost 4 bases; unmatched junction nucleotides: 10. CDR3 length: 15 residues. The CDR3 DNA reads as TGTGCCAGCAGCCGAGCGTTGGTAGCGGGAGAGACCCAGTACTTC. Its translation: CASSRALVAGETQYF.

J is TRBJ2-7 and V is TRBV27; D call uncertain. Germline CDR1 and CDR2: MNHEY and SMNVEV (reference sequence). Deletions cut 3 bases from V and 0 bases from J, with 12 bases between. This CDR3 comprises 15 residues. The CDR3 loop is CASSFQAGSSYEQYF. CDR3 in DNA: TGTGCCAGCAGTTTTCAGGCAGGCAGCTCCTACGAGCAGTACTTC.

This chain joins TRBV6-5 and TRBJ2-5, with TRBD2 matching over 11 bases. This CDR3 is 15 amino acids long. Unmatched junction bases numbered 5, after V lost 6 bases and J lost 2 bases. In germline, CDR1 is MNHEY, CDR2 SVGAGI. DNA for the CDR3: TGTGCCAGCAGGACACTAGCGGGAGTGCAAGAGACCCAGTACTTC. It encodes CASRTLAGVQETQYF.

The chain uses TRBV6-5 and TRBJ2-7, with a possible D match to TRBD1 (6 bases). This CDR3 has 12 residues. In germline, CDR1 is MNHEY, CDR2 SVGAGI. Trimming shortened V by 5 bases and J by 7 bases, and 12 bases separated the two germline ends. The DNA for the CDR3 is TGTGCCAGCAGTCAACAGGGTCGAGAGCAGTACTTC. The encoded protein is CASSQQGREQYF.

This chain connects TRBV19 to TRBJ1-1; 7 bases agree with TRBD1. This CDR3 spans 18 amino acids. V lost 1 base to trimming and J lost 2 bases; unmatched junction nucleotides: 13. Germline V CDR1 and CDR2: LNHDA, SQIVND (reference sequence). The DNA of the CDR3 is TGTGCCAGTAGTATAGTTAGGGGATCTGGGACAGTAAACACTGAAGCTTTCTTT. It encodes CASSIVRGSGTVNTEAFF.

The chain is built from TRBV6-1 and TRBJ1-4; perhaps TRBD1 as D (6 bases). The CDR3 contains 16 residues. Germline values: CDR1 MNHNS, CDR2 SASEGT. The ends were cut back, 0 bases at V and 4 bases at J, with 12 bases in the middle. DNA for the CDR3: TGTGCCAGCAGTGAAGCATTCGGACAGAATAATGAAAAACTGTTTTTT. This gives the protein CASSEAFGQNNEKLFF.

The chain employs TRBV6-5 and TRBJ1-3; D call uncertain. V lost 8 bases to trimming and J lost 7 bases, with 12 bases between them. The CDR3 has 12 residues. Germline values: CDR1 MNHEY, CDR2 SVGAGI. DNA of the CDR3: TGTGCCAGCTCGGGCCCGGGGAACACCATATATTTT. Its translation: CASSGPGNTIYF.

The chain couples TRBV27 to TRBJ2-5; 13 nucleotides line up with TRBD2. The CDR3 spans 15 residues. Germline-derived CDR1 and CDR2 are MNHEY and SMNVEV (reference sequence). With 8 bases clipped from V and 5 bases from J, the junction kept 8 bases outside the gene matches. CDR3 sequence (DNA): TGTGCCAGCGGATACGGACTAGCGGGAGTGGAGACCCAGTACTTC. It encodes CASGYGLAGVETQYF.

The chain is built from TRBV4-1 and TRBJ2-5; TRBD2 matches 11 bases. The V and J ends lost 1 base and 2 bases, in that order; junction bases with no gene match: 3. CDR1 is MGHRA and CDR2 is YSYEKL in the germline V gene. This CDR3 is built from 16 residues. The CDR3: CASSQALAGGQETQYF. CDR3 in DNA: TGCGCCAGCAGCCAAGCGCTAGCGGGAGGTCAAGAGACCCAGTACTTC.

The chain joins TRBV5-1 to TRBJ2-7; 7 positions match TRBD2. With V trimmed by 0 bases and J by 1 base, 7 bases remained unmatched. CDR1 and CDR2 from the germline V gene are SGHRS and YFSETQ. The CDR3 contains 16 residues. The DNA of the CDR3 is TGCGCCAGCAGCTTGGCTCCTAGCGGACTATCCTACGAGCAGTACTTC. As protein: CASSLAPSGLSYEQYF.

In this sample, this clone turned up once. V gene TRBV7-9 combines with J gene TRBJ1-2, with D perhaps matching TRBD1 (6 bases). The CDR3 has 13 residues. Per germline, CDR1 SEHNR and CDR2 FQNEAQ (reference sequence). V was shortened by 5 bases and J by 4 bases, with 11 bases between the two germline ends. This CDR3 reads CASSPDSGYGYTF. For the CDR3, the DNA is TGTGCCAGCAGCCCGGACAGTGGCTATGGCTACACCTTC.

The rearrangement links TRBV2 to TRBJ2-4, with 8 bases that match TRBD1. Germline CDR1 and CDR2: SNHLY and FYNNEI. There are 16 residues in the CDR3. The V and J ends lost 5 bases and 1 base, in that order; junction bases with no gene match: 7. The CDR3 nucleotides are TGTGCCAGCAGTAACAACCAGGGGGCGGCCAAAAACATTCAGTACTTC. It is translated as CASSNNQGAAKNIQYF.

The chain employs TRBV15 and TRBJ2-7; D gene ambiguous. The CDR3 has 14 amino acids. The V end lost 1 base, the J end lost 3 bases, and 10 bases lay between the germline ends. Germline loops: CDR1 LNHNV, CDR2 YYDKDF (reference sequence). CDR3 region: CATSRAADLYEQYF. The CDR3 nucleotides read TGTGCCACCAGCAGAGCCGCAGATCTCTACGAGCAGTACTTC.

The chain links TRBV7-9 to TRBJ2-1; tentative D call: TRBD1 (6 bases). The CDR3 is made up of 14 amino acids. Germline V gives CDR1 SEHNR, CDR2 FQNEAQ (reference sequence). V shed 1 base and J shed 7 bases, with 11 bases lying between them. The CDR3 spells CASSLVNRVNEQFF. The CDR3 region has the DNA TGTGCCAGCAGCTTAGTTAACAGGGTGAATGAGCAGTTCTTC.

This chain uses TRBV5-5 with TRBJ2-7, with 9 bases matching TRBD1. The CDR3 is 15 amino acids. Unmatched junction bases numbered 3, after V lost 0 bases and J lost 2 bases. Germline assignment: CDR1 SGHKS and CDR2 YYEKEE (reference sequence). The CDR3 reads CASSLAGTGTYEQYF. Written as DNA, the CDR3 is TGTGCCAGCAGCTTGGCCGGGACAGGGACCTACGAGCAGTACTTC.

The chain links TRBV19 to TRBJ2-3, with TRBD2 identical over 9 bases. Trimming cost V 5 bases and J 2 bases; bases outside gene matches: 8. CDR3 length equals 16 residues. CDR1 is LNHDA, CDR2 SQIVND, per germline (reference sequence). The CDR3 loop reads CASSPPAGGITDTQYF. CDR3 sequence (DNA): TGTGCCAGTAGTCCCCCAGCGGGAGGAATCACAGATACGCAGTATTTT.